The sequence of this TCR beta chain was determined in a study of blood T cells in healthy people across ages. Germline assignment: CDR1 PRHDT and CDR2 FYEKMQ (reference sequence). V lost 3 bases, J lost 0 bases, and 6 bases lay in between. The CDR3 loop spans 15 amino acids. With a J-beta primer mix and a sample-barcoded 5' primer, a second PCR ran about 6 to 11 cycles. TCRdb re-analysed the 5' RACE reads in MiXCR, keeping a single row per CDR3 protein. This table has 650,000 to 950,000 distinct CDR3 sequences, around 43% appearing once. Points from the study as a whole: The lack of PBMC sorting stopped any conclusive naive versus antigen-experienced comparison.

This clonotype was picked up many times. Antigen: not known. The sequencing input was blood. The TCR was taken from a man aged 55 to 70 in good health. V usage is TRBV13 and J usage is TRBJ2-6; D remains unclear. The CDR3 DNA follows: TGTGCCAGCAGCTTTTGGGCCTCTGGGGCCAACGTCCTGACTTTC. The encoded protein is CASSFWASGANVLTF.